A selection of T cell receptor beta chains follows, all from one sample in a study of blood T cells in healthy people across ages. MiXCR, run by TCRdb on the 5' RACE reads, gives a single entry per CDR3 protein. The sample has about 760,000 distinct CDR3 sequences; more than 55% are singletons. Specimen: blood. These receptors were collected from a man aged 40-55 years in good health. The CDR3 runs from the conserved cysteine through the conserved F or W. The D gene is left open where the match is weak. Only some rows state a clone size, as once, few, many or a class for expanded clones.

cdr3_aa: CASKRSNYGYTF
cdr3_nt: TGTGCCAGCAAGCGGAGTAACTATGGCTACACCTTC
clone_size: once
j_call: TRBJ1-2
v_call: TRBV28
d_call: .

cdr3_aa: CASSYSGHSTEPQETQYF
cdr3_nt: TGTGCCAGCAGTTACTCGGGACACTCGACGGAGCCGCAAGAGACCCAGTACTTC
clone_size: .
j_call: TRBJ2-5
v_call: TRBV6-2/TRBV6-3
d_call: .

cdr3_aa: CASSWTYNQPQHF
cdr3_nt: TGTGCCAGCAGCTGGACTTACAATCAGCCCCAGCATTTT
clone_size: .
j_call: TRBJ1-5
v_call: TRBV6-2/TRBV6-3
d_call: .

cdr3_aa: CASSKIRGSQYF
cdr3_nt: TGTGCCAGCAGTAAAATCAGGGGGTCCCAGTACTTC
clone_size: .
j_call: TRBJ2-4
v_call: TRBV28
d_call: TRBD1

cdr3_aa: CASSPRQDLLPEQFF
cdr3_nt: TGTGCCAGCAGCCCCCGCCAGGACCTCCTCCCTGAGCAGTTCTTC
clone_size: few
j_call: TRBJ2-1
v_call: TRBV7-9
d_call: .

cdr3_aa: CSARQGEPQHF
cdr3_nt: TGCAGTGCTAGACAGGGCGAGCCCCAGCATTTT
clone_size: .
j_call: TRBJ1-5
v_call: TRBV20-1
d_call: .

cdr3_aa: CASSPIRSGANVPTF
cdr3_nt: TGTGCCAGCAGCCCAATCCGCTCTGGGGCCAACGTCCCGACTTTC
clone_size: .
j_call: TRBJ2-6
v_call: TRBV5-8
d_call: .

cdr3_aa: CASSLVGSTKNIQYF
cdr3_nt: TGCGCCAGCAGCTTGGTCGGCAGTACCAAAAACATTCAGTACTTC
clone_size: once
j_call: TRBJ2-4
v_call: TRBV5-1
d_call: .

cdr3_aa: CASSLSEGRNGYTF
cdr3_nt: TGTGCCAGCAGTTTAAGTGAGGGTAGGAATGGCTACACCTTC
clone_size: .
j_call: TRBJ1-2
v_call: TRBV12-3/TRBV12-4
d_call: .

cdr3_aa: CSGLAQETQYF
cdr3_nt: TGCAGTGGACTAGCCCAAGAGACCCAGTACTTC
clone_size: .
j_call: TRBJ2-5
v_call: TRBV20-1
d_call: TRBD2

cdr3_aa: CASRLGGPQSSYNEQFF
cdr3_nt: TGTGCCAGCAGACTGGGAGGGCCGCAAAGCTCCTACAATGAGCAGTTCTTC
clone_size: .
j_call: TRBJ2-1
v_call: TRBV28
d_call: TRBD2

cdr3_aa: CASSDSSRSSYNEQFF
cdr3_nt: TGTGCCAGCAGTGACTCGAGCAGGAGCTCCTACAATGAGCAGTTCTTC
clone_size: .
j_call: TRBJ2-1
v_call: TRBV6-4
d_call: .

cdr3_aa: CASSYGPGASSYEQYF
cdr3_nt: TGTGCCAGCAGTTACGGACCAGGGGCCAGCTCCTACGAGCAGTACTTC
clone_size: .
j_call: TRBJ2-7
v_call: TRBV6-2/TRBV6-3
d_call: .

cdr3_aa: CSAPLAGSDTQYF
cdr3_nt: TGCAGTGCACCCCTGGCAGGGTCCGATACGCAGTATTTT
clone_size: .
j_call: TRBJ2-3
v_call: TRBV20-1
d_call: .

cdr3_aa: CASSSDLTIFRANVLTF
cdr3_nt: TGTGCCAGCAGTTCCGACCTCACGATTTTCAGGGCCAACGTCCTGACTTTC
clone_size: .
j_call: TRBJ2-6
v_call: TRBV12-3/TRBV12-4
d_call: .

cdr3_aa: CASSQAGGFSYEQYF
cdr3_nt: TGCGCCAGCAGCCAAGCGGGAGGTTTCTCCTACGAGCAGTACTTC
clone_size: .
j_call: TRBJ2-7
v_call: TRBV4-3
d_call: TRBD2

cdr3_aa: CASSPSRGANVLTF
cdr3_nt: TGTGCCAGCTCACCATCGCGTGGGGCCAACGTCCTGACTTTC
clone_size: .
j_call: TRBJ2-6
v_call: TRBV18
d_call: .

cdr3_aa: CASSLNRGRQETQYF
cdr3_nt: TGCGCCAGCAGCCTTAACAGGGGGAGGCAAGAGACCCAGTACTTC
clone_size: .
j_call: TRBJ2-5
v_call: TRBV5-1
d_call: TRBD1

cdr3_aa: CASSSSRDRVKDRETQYF
cdr3_nt: TGCGCCAGCAGTTCAAGTAGGGACAGGGTTAAGGATCGGGAGACCCAGTACTTC
clone_size: .
j_call: TRBJ2-5
v_call: TRBV5-1
d_call: TRBD1

cdr3_aa: CASSYVRGGGKNIQYF
cdr3_nt: TGTGCCAGCAGCTATGTCCGGGGGGGTGGCAAAAACATTCAGTACTTC
clone_size: few
j_call: TRBJ2-4
v_call: TRBV7-2
d_call: TRBD2

cdr3_aa: CSARTSGDNEQFF
cdr3_nt: TGCAGTGCCCGGACTAGCGGAGACAATGAGCAGTTCTTC
clone_size: .
j_call: TRBJ2-1
v_call: TRBV20-1
d_call: TRBD2

cdr3_aa: CASSVAEGFEQFF
cdr3_nt: TGCGCCAGCAGCGTGGCCGAGGGGTTCGAGCAGTTCTTC
clone_size: .
j_call: TRBJ2-1
v_call: TRBV5-1
d_call: .

cdr3_aa: CASRLAAPSQDTQYF
cdr3_nt: TGTGCCAGCAGACTAGCGGCTCCCTCCCAGGATACGCAGTATTTT
clone_size: .
j_call: TRBJ2-3
v_call: TRBV7-2
d_call: TRBD2

cdr3_aa: CASKRTDRGNEQFF
cdr3_nt: TGTGCCAGCAAGCGTACGGACAGGGGCAATGAGCAGTTCTTC
clone_size: .
j_call: TRBJ2-1
v_call: TRBV28
d_call: TRBD1

cdr3_aa: CASALTSAKNIQYF
cdr3_nt: TGTGCTAGTGCCCTCACTTCAGCCAAAAACATTCAGTACTTC
clone_size: few
j_call: TRBJ2-4
v_call: TRBV12-5
d_call: .

cdr3_aa: CASSKARGTVLYEQYF
cdr3_nt: TGTGCCAGCAGCAAAGCCCGGGGGACAGTCCTCTACGAGCAGTACTTC
clone_size: few
j_call: TRBJ2-7
v_call: TRBV21-1
d_call: .

cdr3_aa: CASSWTGANYGYTF
cdr3_nt: TGCGCCAGCAGCTGGACAGGTGCTAACTATGGCTACACCTTC
clone_size: .
j_call: TRBJ1-2
v_call: TRBV5-1
d_call: TRBD1

cdr3_aa: CASSDRVFNQPQHF
cdr3_nt: TGTGCCAGCAGTGACAGGGTATTCAATCAGCCCCAGCATTTT
clone_size: .
j_call: TRBJ1-5
v_call: TRBV2
d_call: .

cdr3_aa: CSAPGLQGRDTF
cdr3_nt: TGCAGTGCCCCCGGCCTTCAGGGCCGTGACACCTTC
clone_size: .
j_call: TRBJ1-2
v_call: TRBV20-1
d_call: .

cdr3_aa: CASTPAGGQDEQFF
cdr3_nt: TGTGCCAGCACCCCAGCGGGAGGGCAGGATGAGCAGTTCTTC
clone_size: .
j_call: TRBJ2-1
v_call: TRBV28
d_call: TRBD2

cdr3_aa: CASSQRTGRTDTQYF
cdr3_nt: TGCGCCAGCAGCCAAAGGACAGGGAGAACAGATACGCAGTATTTT
clone_size: .
j_call: TRBJ2-3
v_call: TRBV4-1
d_call: TRBD1

cdr3_aa: CASSAGLAGVNTQYF
cdr3_nt: TGTGCCAGCAGCGCCGGCCTAGCGGGGGTGAATACGCAGTATTTT
clone_size: .
j_call: TRBJ2-3
v_call: TRBV7-2
d_call: TRBD2

cdr3_aa: CSASRGDNTGELFF
cdr3_nt: TGCAGTGCTTCCAGGGGGGACAACACCGGGGAGCTGTTTTTT
clone_size: .
j_call: TRBJ2-2
v_call: TRBV20-1
d_call: .

cdr3_aa: CISVPEARIRGVSTEAFF
cdr3_nt: .
clone_size: .
j_call: TRBJ1-1
v_call: TRBV7-5
d_call: .

cdr3_aa: CASSCSGTGVFGYTF
cdr3_nt: TGTGCCAGCAGTTGCTCCGGGACAGGGGTCTTCGGCTACACCTTC
clone_size: .
j_call: TRBJ1-2
v_call: TRBV6-5
d_call: TRBD1

cdr3_aa: CASSLGQGPTYEQYF
cdr3_nt: TGTGCCAGCAGTTTAGGGCAGGGGCCTACCTACGAGCAGTACTTC
clone_size: .
j_call: TRBJ2-7
v_call: TRBV28
d_call: .

cdr3_aa: CASGRQREPLAYEQYF
cdr3_nt: TGTGCTAGTGGTCGCCAGCGGGAGCCTTTGGCCTACGAGCAGTACTTC
clone_size: .
j_call: TRBJ2-7
v_call: TRBV12-5
d_call: TRBD2

cdr3_aa: CAIAGGINEQFF
cdr3_nt: TGTGCCATCGCGGGGGGGATCAATGAGCAGTTCTTC
clone_size: .
j_call: TRBJ2-1
v_call: TRBV10-3
d_call: TRBD2

cdr3_aa: CASSSARDMLAKNIQYF
cdr3_nt: TGTGCCAGCAGCTCCGCGAGGGACATGTTAGCCAAAAACATTCAGTACTTC
clone_size: few
j_call: TRBJ2-4
v_call: TRBV7-2
d_call: .

cdr3_aa: CASSPRGGGNYGYTF
cdr3_nt: TGTGCCAGCAGCCCCCGTGGGGGCGGAAACTATGGCTACACCTTC
clone_size: .
j_call: TRBJ1-2
v_call: TRBV9
d_call: .

cdr3_aa: CASSLDTGGADTQYF
cdr3_nt: TGTGCCAGCAGTTTAGATACAGGGGGAGCAGATACGCAGTATTTT
clone_size: .
j_call: TRBJ2-3
v_call: TRBV12-3/TRBV12-4
d_call: TRBD1

cdr3_aa: CSVEGDRGLYEQYF
cdr3_nt: TGCAGCGTTGAAGGGGACAGGGGACTCTACGAGCAGTACTTC
clone_size: .
j_call: TRBJ2-7
v_call: TRBV29-1
d_call: TRBD1

cdr3_aa: CASGGTSGGAWYNEQFF
cdr3_nt: TGTGCCAGCGGTGGGACTAGCGGGGGGGCGTGGTACAATGAGCAGTTCTTC
clone_size: .
j_call: TRBJ2-1
v_call: TRBV12-3/TRBV12-4
d_call: TRBD2

cdr3_aa: CASSYTDSGGAFEQFF
cdr3_nt: TGTGCCAGCAGTTACACAGATAGCGGGGGGGCATTTGAGCAGTTCTTC
clone_size: .
j_call: TRBJ2-1
v_call: TRBV6-6
d_call: TRBD2

cdr3_aa: CASSSGGVGNQPQHF
cdr3_nt: TGTGCCAGCAGCTCAGGGGGCGTGGGCAATCAGCCCCAGCATTTT
clone_size: .
j_call: TRBJ1-5
v_call: TRBV7-6
d_call: TRBD1

cdr3_aa: CASSHGAGQPQHF
cdr3_nt: TGTGCCAGCTCACATGGGGCAGGGCAGCCCCAGCATTTT
clone_size: .
j_call: TRBJ1-5
v_call: TRBV18
d_call: .

cdr3_aa: CASRLAGEGPTYEQYF
cdr3_nt: TGTGCCAGCCGTTTAGCGGGAGAGGGACCGACCTACGAGCAGTACTTC
clone_size: .
j_call: TRBJ2-7
v_call: TRBV12-3/TRBV12-4
d_call: TRBD2

cdr3_aa: CASSLYAGASTDTQYF
cdr3_nt: TGTGCCAGCAGCTTATACGCGGGAGCGAGCACAGATACGCAGTATTTT
clone_size: .
j_call: TRBJ2-3
v_call: TRBV11-3
d_call: TRBD2

cdr3_aa: CASSQDIPPARPYEQYF
cdr3_nt: TGTGCCAGCAGCCAAGATATCCCCCCGGCTAGACCCTACGAGCAGTACTTC
clone_size: many
j_call: TRBJ2-7
v_call: TRBV4-2
d_call: .

cdr3_aa: CASSQEGSGTGTYNEQYF
cdr3_nt: TGCGCCAGCAGCCAAGAGGGCAGCGGGACAGGGACTTACAATGAGCAGTACTTC
clone_size: .
j_call: TRBJ2-7
v_call: TRBV4-3
d_call: TRBD1

cdr3_aa: CASKGQAGNEKLFF
cdr3_nt: TGTGCCAGCAAGGGACAGGCGGGAAATGAAAAACTGTTTTTT
clone_size: .
j_call: TRBJ1-4
v_call: TRBV2
d_call: TRBD1

cdr3_aa: CATSRPSTSGRNEQFF
cdr3_nt: TGTGCCACCAGCAGACCATCGACTAGCGGGCGGAATGAGCAGTTCTTC
clone_size: few
j_call: TRBJ2-1
v_call: TRBV15
d_call: TRBD2